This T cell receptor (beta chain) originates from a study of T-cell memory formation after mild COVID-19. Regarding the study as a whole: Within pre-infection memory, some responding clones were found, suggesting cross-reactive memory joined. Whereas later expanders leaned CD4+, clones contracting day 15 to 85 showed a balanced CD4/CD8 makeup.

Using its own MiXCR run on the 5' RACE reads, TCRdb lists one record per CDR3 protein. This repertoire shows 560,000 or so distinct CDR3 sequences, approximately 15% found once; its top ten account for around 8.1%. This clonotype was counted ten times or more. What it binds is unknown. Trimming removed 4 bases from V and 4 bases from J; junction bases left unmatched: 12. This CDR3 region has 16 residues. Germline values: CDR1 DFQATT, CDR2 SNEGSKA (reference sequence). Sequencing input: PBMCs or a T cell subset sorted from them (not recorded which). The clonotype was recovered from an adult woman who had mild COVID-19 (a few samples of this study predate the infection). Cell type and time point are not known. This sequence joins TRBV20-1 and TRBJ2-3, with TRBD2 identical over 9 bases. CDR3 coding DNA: TGCAGTGCTACCCGAGGGAGCGGGAGGCTGCCAGATACGCAGTATTTT. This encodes CSATRGSGRLPDTQYF.